The sequence of this TCR beta chain was determined in a study of spatial heterogeneity in lung cancer (dated by TCRdb to the late 2010s). Background on the whole study: Beta-chain transcripts were consistently detected in greater numbers than alpha-chain transcripts, which likely reflects a higher abundance of beta-chain transcripts. Nonsynonymous mutation counts, determined by whole-exome sequencing of tumor tissue, were related to features of the TCR repertoire. The study quantitatively compared TCR alpha and beta repertoires across multiple tumor regions, matched nontumor lung and blood in non-small cell lung cancer. In the raw uncorrected reads, each unique combination of TCR and UMI appeared on average more than ten times. Both alpha and beta chains were TCR-sequenced in samples taken at surgery, namely 220 tumor regions, fewer than 80 matched nontumor lung samples and some 53 PBMC samples. Study-level results and caveats: Ubiquitous expanded tumor TCRs were detected in blood more often at tumor resection than at routine follow-up. Additional single-cell paired TCR alpha and beta sequencing was considered necessary to confirm, at a functional level, the hypothesis that regional TCRs recognize regional mutations.

The junction shows trimming of 4 bases on V and 5 bases on J, and the gene matches do not reach 13 bases of it. Counted from cysteine to phenylalanine, this CDR3 has 16 amino acids. Only CDR3 DNA is held: 48 bases, read in frame from base 1. The germline V gene sets CDR1 to MNHEY and CDR2 to SVGAGI. The library was generated by 5' RACE. Sequencing relied on a NextSeq 500. In the TCR library protocol, a unique molecular identifier was attached to each TCR cDNA molecule so that PCR and sequencing errors could be corrected. Per the source publication's procedure: Decombinator tools were used for TCR identification, UMI-based error correction and CDR3 extraction. Expanded TCRs were defined as those above a frequency of 2 per 1,000, corresponding to the top 1% of the tumor frequency distribution. Renyi diversity was calculated using the R vegan package after each repertoire was subsampled 100 times to 5,000 TCRs. CDR3 similarity networks were built from amino acid triplet string-kernel similarity, connecting CDR3s with pairwise similarity above 0.82. Through fastp at Q25 and MiXCR, TCRdb rebuilt clones from the public reads, retaining in-frame beta chains. Records with the same CDR3 protein are collapsed into one entry carrying the most frequent genes and DNA. What appears here as the V and J calls and clone size reflects TCRdb's work, not the paper's. The sample has some 37,000 distinct CDR3 sequences on record, less than 9.5% of them singletons. Of the sample, 29% falls within the top ten clones.

Read against the paper, the sample's time point label means: sample taken at primary tumor resection. Donors were over 60 patients with early-stage, untreated non-small cell lung cancer from the lung TRACERx cohort. TCR sequencing used whole RNA extracted from tumor and nontumor lung tissue, or from cryopreserved PBMC samples, without cell sorting. Only patients with enough RNA available from two or more tumor regions were chosen for TCR sequencing. As concerns this clonotype: Its antigen is unknown. Being one base from a much bigger clone, this may be a read error.

This receptor was obtained from a female donor with early-stage non-small cell lung cancer. The specimen comprised PBMCs, sampled at surgery. The chain is made from TRBV6-5 and TRBJ2-7, and TRBD1 aligns with 8 junction nucleotides. The nucleotide sequence is given as TGTGCCAGCAGTTTAACCCGACAGGGGAGTCGCGACGAGCAGTACTTC. The encoded protein is CASSLTRQGSRDEQYF.